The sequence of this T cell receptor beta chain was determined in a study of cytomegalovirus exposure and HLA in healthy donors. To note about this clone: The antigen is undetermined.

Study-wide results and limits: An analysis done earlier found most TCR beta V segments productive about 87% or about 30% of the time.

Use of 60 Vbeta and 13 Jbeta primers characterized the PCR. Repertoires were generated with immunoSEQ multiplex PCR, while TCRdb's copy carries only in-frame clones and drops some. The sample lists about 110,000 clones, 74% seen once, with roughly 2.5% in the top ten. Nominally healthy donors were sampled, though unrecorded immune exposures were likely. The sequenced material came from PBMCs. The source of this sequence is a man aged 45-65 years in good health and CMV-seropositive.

Here the CDR3 reads CASSRSGNQPQHF. The CDR3 DNA follows: TGTGCCAGCAGTCGAAGCGGGAATCAGCCCCAGCATTTT. The J gene is TRBJ1-5, the V gene TRBV5-5; D uncertain. V lost 5 bases, J lost 4 bases, and 10 bases lay in between. CDR1 is SGHKS and CDR2 is YYEKEE in the germline V gene (reference sequence). This CDR3 is 13 amino acids long.